This TCR beta chain was profiled in a study of tissue T cells after allogeneic stem cell transplantation. Some clones are missing from TCRdb's copy, which holds only in-frame ones; the method was immunoSEQ multiplex PCR. Of several thousand clones in the sample, roughly 42% were seen once. Time point meaning: mouse harvest day 7 after allogeneic transplant. Tail vein injection delivered 10^7 T-cell-depleted bone marrow cells and 10^6 splenic CD5+ T cells. The sample comprised skin. The receptors come from a female BALB/c mouse given C57BL/6 T cells with graft-versus-host disease after an allogeneic hematopoietic cell transplant.

This clone was counted a single time. Mouse gene names apply. The read finishes 1 residue shy of the CDR3 end, and the germline J gene is used to complete it. The chain couples TRBV13-2 to TRBJ2-4; 10 positions agree with TRBD2. After removal of 0 bases from V and 6 bases from J, the junction contained 1 base not matched to a gene. This CDR3 has 14 residues. Germline CDR1 is NNHNN and CDR2 is SYGAGS (reference sequence). The sequenced CDR3 bases are TGTGCCAGCGGTGATGCGGGACTGGGGAACACCTTGTAC. As protein: CASGDAGLGNTLY. The entire CDR3 is CASGDAGLGNTLYF.